This T cell receptor (beta chain) was sequenced in a study of blood T cells in healthy people across ages. At the level of the study: With template switching, about one barcoded beta molecule was captured per two T cells.

Germline CDR1 is SSHAT and CDR2 is FNYEAQ (reference sequence). The CDR3 runs 14 residues. Losses at the gene ends were 5 bases for V and 9 bases for J; bases not matched to a gene: 6. Next came a second PCR, run for about 6 to 11 cycles, which used a sample-barcoded 5' primer along with a J-beta primer mix. MiXCR, run by TCRdb on the 5' RACE reads, gives a single entry per CDR3 protein. The profile shows 800,000 to 900,000 distinct CDR3 sequences, around 62% of them singletons. The sequencing sample was made of blood. The source of this sequence is a man aged 30 to 39 in good health. The chain recombines TRBV7-7 with TRBJ2-1, with 11 nucleotides matching TRBD2. CDR3: CASSPSLAGGEQFF. CDR3 DNA sequence: TGTGCCAGCAGCCCCAGTCTAGCGGGGGGTGAGCAGTTCTTC. Variable domain in full (rest from reference TRBV7-7 and TRBJ2-1): GAGVSQSPRYKVTKRGQDVTLRCDPISSHATLYWYQQALGQGPEFLTYFNYEAQPDKSGLPSDRFSAERPEGSISTLTIQRTEQRDSAMYRCASSPSLAGGEQFFGPGTRLTVL.